This TCR beta chain was retrieved from a study of CD8+ T cells in alopecia areata. This CDR3 region has 14 residues. CDR1 and CDR2 (germline): SEHNR, FQNEAQ (reference sequence). The V gene end was trimmed by 5 bases and the J gene end by 5 bases; junction bases not matched to a gene: 8. RNA was isolated and reverse transcribed to cDNA, the sequencing template. Produced via immunoSEQ multiplex PCR; TCRdb's table is partial and in-frame only. The table records approximately 140,000 clones, 87% of them present only once. There are a few counts of this clone. The rearrangement joins TRBV7-9 to TRBJ2-7; 8 bases are shared with TRBD1. The origin of this receptor is a human donor with alopecia areata. Source: CD8+ T cells sorted from blood, taken at week 0. The DNA of the CDR3 is TGTGCCAGCAGCCTGACAGGGGTAGTGGACGAGCAGTACTTC. This gives the protein CASSLTGVVDEQYF.